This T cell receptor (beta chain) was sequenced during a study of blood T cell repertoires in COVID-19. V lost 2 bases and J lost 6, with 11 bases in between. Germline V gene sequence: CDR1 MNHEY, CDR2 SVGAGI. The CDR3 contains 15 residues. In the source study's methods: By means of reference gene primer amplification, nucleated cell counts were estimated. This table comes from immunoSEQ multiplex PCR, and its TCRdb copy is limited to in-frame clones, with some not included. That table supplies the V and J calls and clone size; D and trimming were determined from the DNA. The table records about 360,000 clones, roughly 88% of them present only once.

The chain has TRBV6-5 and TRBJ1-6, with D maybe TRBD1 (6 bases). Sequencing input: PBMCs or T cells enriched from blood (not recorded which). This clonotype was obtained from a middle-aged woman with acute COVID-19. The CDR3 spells CASSYIRGRNSPLHF. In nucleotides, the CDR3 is TGTGCCAGCAGTTACATCAGGGGTCGTAATTCACCCCTCCACTTT.